This TCR beta chain is from a study of cytomegalovirus exposure and HLA in healthy donors. This CDR3 spans 12 amino acids. Germline V gene sequence: CDR1 SGHAT, CDR2 FQNNGV. Both 60 Vbeta primers and 13 Jbeta primers went into the PCR. Data came from immunoSEQ multiplex PCR; TCRdb stores just in-frame clones and leaves some out. The profile shows 150,000 to 160,000 clones, approximately 81% of them singletons. To note about this clone: Its target is not known.

Study-wide results and caveats: The study labeled 180 or so TCR beta chains cytomegalovirus-associated. Many donors carried some public TCRs, although rarity characterized most TCR sequences.

The clonotype was recovered from a woman aged 18-29 years in good health and CMV-seronegative. The rearrangement uses TRBV11-2 and TRBJ2-5, with TRBD2 matching over 8 bases. The sample taken for sequencing was PBMCs. The CDR3 DNA sequence: TGTGCTAGTGGCGGGAGGCGAGAGACCCAGTACTTC. Protein product: CASGGRRETQYF.